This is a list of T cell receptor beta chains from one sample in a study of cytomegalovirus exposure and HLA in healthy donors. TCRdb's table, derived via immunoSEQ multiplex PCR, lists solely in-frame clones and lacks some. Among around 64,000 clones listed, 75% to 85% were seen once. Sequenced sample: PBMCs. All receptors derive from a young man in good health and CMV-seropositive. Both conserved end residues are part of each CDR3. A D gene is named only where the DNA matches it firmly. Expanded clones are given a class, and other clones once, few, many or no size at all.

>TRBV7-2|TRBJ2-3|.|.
TGTGCCAGCAGCTTGGAGGGGAGCACAGATACGCAGTATTTT
CASSLEGSTDTQYF
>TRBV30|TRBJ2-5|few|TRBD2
TGTGCCTGGAGTGTAGGGACTAGCGGTCAAGAGACCCAGTACTTC
CAWSVGTSGQETQYF
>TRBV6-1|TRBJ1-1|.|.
TGTGCCAGCAGTGAATTAGGGGTTGTAGGCACTGAAGCTTTCTTT
CASSELGVVGTEAFF
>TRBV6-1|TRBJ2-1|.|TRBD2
TGTGCCAGCAGTGACCTAGCGGGCTCCTACAATGAGCAGTTCTTC
CASSDLAGSYNEQFF
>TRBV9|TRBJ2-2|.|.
TGTGCCAGCGCCCTTGGAGGCGCGAACACCGGGGAGCTGTTTTTT
CASALGGANTGELFF
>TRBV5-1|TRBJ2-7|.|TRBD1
TGCGCCAGCAGCAGGGAGGGACAGGGTTACGAGCAGTACTTC
CASSREGQGYEQYF
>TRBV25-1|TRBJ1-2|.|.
TGTGCCAGCAGTGACCTCTACTATGGCTACACCTTC
CASSDLYYGYTF
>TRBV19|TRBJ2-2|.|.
TGTGCCAGTAGTATAGCTGTCACCGGGGAGCTGTTTTTT
CASSIAVTGELFF
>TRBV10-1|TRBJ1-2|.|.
TGCGCCAGCAGTGAGTCGATTCCAGGCCGCTACACCTTC
CASSESIPGRYTF
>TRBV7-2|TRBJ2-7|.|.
TGTGCCAGCAGCTTAGGCTGGCCTCGCCCATACGAGCAGTACTTC
CASSLGWPRPYEQYF
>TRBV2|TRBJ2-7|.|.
TGTGCCAGCAGTGCCCCTCGGGGATCCTACGAGCAGTACTTC
CASSAPRGSYEQYF
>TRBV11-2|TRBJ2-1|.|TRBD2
TGTGCCAGCAGCCTAGCGGGAGCGTTCGTGTCGGATGAGCAGTTCTTC
CASSLAGAFVSDEQFF
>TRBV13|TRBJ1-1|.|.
TGTGCCAGCAGCTCCGACAGAGAGAACACTGAAGCTTTCTTT
CASSSDRENTEAFF
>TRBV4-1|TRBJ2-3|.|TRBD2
TGCGCCAGCAGCCGCTTCGAACTAGCGGGAGGGGACACAGATACGCAGTATTTT
CASSRFELAGGDTDTQYF
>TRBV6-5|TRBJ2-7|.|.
TGTGCCAGCAGTTACGGCTCCGAGCAGTACTTC
CASSYGSEQYF
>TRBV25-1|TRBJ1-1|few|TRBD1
TGTGCCAGCAGTGAAGCCGCCGGGACAGGGGGACCTGAAGCTTTCTTT
CASSEAAGTGGPEAFF
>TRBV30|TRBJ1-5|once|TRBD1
TGTGCCTGGAGTTTGGTCGGGACAGCCGGTAATCAGCCCCAGCATTTT
CAWSLVGTAGNQPQHF
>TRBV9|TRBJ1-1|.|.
TGTGCCAGCAGCGGGACAGAGATGAACACTGAAGCTTTCTTT
CASSGTEMNTEAFF
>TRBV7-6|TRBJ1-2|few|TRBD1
TGTGCCAGCAGCTCATCGACAGGGGAAGGGGGCTACACCTTC
CASSSSTGEGGYTF
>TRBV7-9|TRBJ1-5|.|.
TGTGCCAGCAGCTTAGCGTGGGGGGATGATAGCAATCAGCCCCAGCATTTT
CASSLAWGDDSNQPQHF
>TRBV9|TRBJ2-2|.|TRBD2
TGTGCCAGCAGCGGTAGCGGGGGAGACACCGGGGAGCTGTTTTTT
CASSGSGGDTGELFF
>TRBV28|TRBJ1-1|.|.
TGTGCCAGCTACCGACAGACATGGACTGAAGCTTTCTTT
CASYRQTWTEAFF
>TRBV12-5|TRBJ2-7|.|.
TGTGCTAGTGGTTTGGATCCGGGGGCCTACGAGCAGTACTTC
CASGLDPGAYEQYF
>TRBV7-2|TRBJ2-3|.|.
TGTGCCAGCAGCTTATTCCAAGCGAGAGGGGGGGCAGATACGCAGTATTTT
CASSLFQARGGADTQYF
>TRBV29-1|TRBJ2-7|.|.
TGCAGCGTTGGACAAGCCTACGAGCAGTACTTC
CSVGQAYEQYF
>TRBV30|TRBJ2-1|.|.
TGTGCCTGGGGGGAGACAGGCTACAATGAGCAGTTCTTC
CAWGETGYNEQFF
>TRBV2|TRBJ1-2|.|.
TGTGCCAGCAGTGGGGTGGGGCAGGGTAGCTATGGCTACACCTTC
CASSGVGQGSYGYTF
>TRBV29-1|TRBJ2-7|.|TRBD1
TGCAGCGTTGACCCCAGGGGCCGGGACAGGGCACCCTACGAGCAGTACTTC
CSVDPRGRDRAPYEQYF
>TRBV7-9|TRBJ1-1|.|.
TGTGCCAGCAGCTTAGGCGGGGGACCGAACACTGAAGCTTTCTTT
CASSLGGGPNTEAFF
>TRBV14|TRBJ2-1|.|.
TGTGCCAGCAGCCACAACGGGATAGGCTACAATGAGCAGTTCTTC
CASSHNGIGYNEQFF
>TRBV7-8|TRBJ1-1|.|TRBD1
TGTGCCAGCAGCTACCGGACAGGGATGAACACTGAAGCTTTCTTT
CASSYRTGMNTEAFF
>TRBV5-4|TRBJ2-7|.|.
TGTGCCAGCAGCTTGAACGGGAGACTCCACGAGCAGTACTTC
CASSLNGRLHEQYF
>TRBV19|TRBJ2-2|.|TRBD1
TGTGCCAGTACCGACAGGGTCAGGACCGGGGAGCTGTTTTTT
CASTDRVRTGELFF
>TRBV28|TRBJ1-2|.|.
TGTGCCGTACGGGGAGGCTATGGCTACACCTTC
CAVRGGYGYTF
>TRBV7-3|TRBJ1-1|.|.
TGTGCCAGCAGCTTACAGGTGGACACTGAAGCTTTCTTT
CASSLQVDTEAFF
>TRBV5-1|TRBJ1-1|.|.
TGCGCCAGCAGCTTGGAAGACTCTCACCGGACTGAAGCTTTCTTT
CASSLEDSHRTEAFF
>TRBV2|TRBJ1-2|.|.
TGTGCCAGCAGTGAAAGGGGCTATGGCTACACCTTC
CASSERGYGYTF
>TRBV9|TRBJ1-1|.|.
TGTGCCAGCAGCGTCGAGACGGGCACTGAAGCTTTCTTT
CASSVETGTEAFF
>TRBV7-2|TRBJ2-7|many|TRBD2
TGTGCCAGCAGCCCCGAACTAGCGGGAGGCCCCACCTACGAGCAGTACTTC
CASSPELAGGPTYEQYF
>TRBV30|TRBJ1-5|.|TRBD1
TGTGCCTGGAGCGACAGGGACGGACAGCCCCAGCATTTT
CAWSDRDGQPQHF
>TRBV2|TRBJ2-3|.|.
TGTGCCAGCAGGAAAGGGGTGGCAGATACGCAGTATTTT
CASRKGVADTQYF